This paragraph covers one T cell receptor (beta chain) sequence. Its antigen is currently unknown. The sample comes from a study of PD-1 blockade in classical Hodgkin lymphoma. Study as a whole: Patients received nivolumab 3 mg/kg intravenously every 2 weeks. Study results and caveats: Healthy donors were reported to have higher baseline TCR diversity than newly diagnosed patients. Differences between repertoires have undefined causes, possibly disease activity or prior therapy.

Repertoires were generated with immunoSEQ multiplex PCR, while TCRdb's copy carries only in-frame clones and drops some. The table includes fewer than 25,000 clones, around 80% detected once. The CDR3 is 13 amino acids. Trimming pared 3 bases from V and 1 base from J, leaving 7 bases between. Germline CDR1 is MDHEN and CDR2 is SYDVKM. Every patient relapsed after autologous stem cell transplantation, and brentuximab vedotin exposure varied. The starting material was peripheral blood mononuclear cells (PBMCs), obtained before the second cycle of nivolumab. This sequence originates from a human donor with classical Hodgkin lymphoma. V and J are TRBV28 and TRBJ2-7, with D possibly TRBD2 on 5 matching bases. This CDR3 reads CASSFAGSYEQYF. The DNA of the CDR3 is TGTGCCAGCAGTTTCGCGGGTTCCTACGAGCAGTACTTC.